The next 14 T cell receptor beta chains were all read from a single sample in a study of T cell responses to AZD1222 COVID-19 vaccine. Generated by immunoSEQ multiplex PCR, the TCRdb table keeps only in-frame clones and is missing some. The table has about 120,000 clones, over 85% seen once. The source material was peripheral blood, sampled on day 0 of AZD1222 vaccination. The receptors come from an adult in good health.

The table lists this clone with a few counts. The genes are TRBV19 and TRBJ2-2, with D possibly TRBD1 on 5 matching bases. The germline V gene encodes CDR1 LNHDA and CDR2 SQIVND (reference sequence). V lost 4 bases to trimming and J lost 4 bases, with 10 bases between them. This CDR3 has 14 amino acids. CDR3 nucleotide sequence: TGTGCCAGTAGTAGACAGCAGAGCACCGGGGAGCTGTTTTTT. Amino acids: CASSRQQSTGELFF.

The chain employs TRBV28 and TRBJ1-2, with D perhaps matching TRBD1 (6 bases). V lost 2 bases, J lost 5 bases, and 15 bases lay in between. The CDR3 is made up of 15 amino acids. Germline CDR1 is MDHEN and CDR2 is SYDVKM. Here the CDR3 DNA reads TGTGCCAGCAGTTTAGGCCAAGGGGGACCGTATGGCTACACCTTC. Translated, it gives CASSLGQGGPYGYTF.

The DNA of the CDR3 is TGTGCCTGGAGTTCTCCAGGGTCACCCCTCCACTTT. Translating gives CAWSSPGSPLHF. The chain links TRBV30 to TRBJ1-6; tentative D call: TRBD1 (5 bases). V lost 2 bases and J 10 bases, leaving 9 bases between the germline ends. The germline CDR1 and CDR2 sequences are GTSNPN and SVGIG (reference sequence). This CDR3 spans 12 amino acids. The entire variable domain, with the rest obtained from reference TRBV30 and TRBJ1-6, is as follows: SQTIHQWPATLVQPVGSPLSLECTVEGTSNPNLYWYRQAAGRGLQLLFYSVGIGQISSEVPQNLSASRPQDRQFILSSKKLLLSDSGFYLCAWSSPGSPLHFGNGTRLTVT.

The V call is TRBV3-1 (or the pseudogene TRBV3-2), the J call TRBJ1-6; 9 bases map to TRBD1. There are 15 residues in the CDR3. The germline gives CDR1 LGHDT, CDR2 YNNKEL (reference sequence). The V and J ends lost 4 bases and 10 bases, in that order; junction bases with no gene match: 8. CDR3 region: CASSPWDRVASPLHF. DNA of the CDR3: TGTGCCAGCAGCCCCTGGGACAGGGTCGCCTCACCCCTCCACTTT.

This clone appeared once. CDR3 DNA sequence: TGTGCCAGCAGCTTACAGGGCTACGAGCAGTACTTC. This gives the protein CASSLQGYEQYF. V is TRBV2 and J is TRBJ2-7, with a weak D call TRBD1 (6 bases). V lost 6 bases to trimming and J lost 3 bases, with 9 bases between them. From germline, CDR1 is SNHLY and CDR2 FYNNEI. The CDR3 spans 12 residues.

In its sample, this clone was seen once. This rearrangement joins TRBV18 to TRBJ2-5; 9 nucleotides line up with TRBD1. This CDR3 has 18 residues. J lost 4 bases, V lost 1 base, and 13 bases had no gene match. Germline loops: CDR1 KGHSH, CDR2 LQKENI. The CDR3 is CASSPLASGTGRGETQYF. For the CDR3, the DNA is TGTGCCAGCTCACCACTCGCTTCGGGGACAGGGAGGGGAGAGACCCAGTACTTC.

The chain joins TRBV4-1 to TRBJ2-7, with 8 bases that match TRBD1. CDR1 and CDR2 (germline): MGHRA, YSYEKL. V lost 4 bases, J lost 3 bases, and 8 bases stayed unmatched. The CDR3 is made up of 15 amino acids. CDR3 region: CASSRGQGALYEQYF. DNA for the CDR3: TGCGCCAGCAGCCGTGGACAGGGAGCTCTCTACGAGCAGTACTTC.

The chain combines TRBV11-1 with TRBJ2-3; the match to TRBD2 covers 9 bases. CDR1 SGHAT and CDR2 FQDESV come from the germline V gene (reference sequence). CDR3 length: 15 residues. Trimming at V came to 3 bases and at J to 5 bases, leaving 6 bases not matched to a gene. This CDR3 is CASSFSGGQVDTQYF. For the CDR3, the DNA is TGTGCCAGCAGCTTTAGCGGGGGCCAGGTAGATACGCAGTATTTT.

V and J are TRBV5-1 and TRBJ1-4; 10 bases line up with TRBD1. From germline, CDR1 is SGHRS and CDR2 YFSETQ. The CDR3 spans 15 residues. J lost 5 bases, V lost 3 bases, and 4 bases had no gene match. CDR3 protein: CASSYGQGGNEKLFF. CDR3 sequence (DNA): TGCGCCAGCAGCTACGGACAGGGGGGAAATGAAAAACTGTTTTTT.

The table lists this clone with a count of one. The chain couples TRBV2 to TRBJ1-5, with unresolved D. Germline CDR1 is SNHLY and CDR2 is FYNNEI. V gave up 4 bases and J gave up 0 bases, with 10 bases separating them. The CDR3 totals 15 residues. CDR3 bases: TGTGCCAGCAGTGGAGGGATATATAGCAATCAGCCCCAGCATTTT. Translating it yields CASSGGIYSNQPQHF.

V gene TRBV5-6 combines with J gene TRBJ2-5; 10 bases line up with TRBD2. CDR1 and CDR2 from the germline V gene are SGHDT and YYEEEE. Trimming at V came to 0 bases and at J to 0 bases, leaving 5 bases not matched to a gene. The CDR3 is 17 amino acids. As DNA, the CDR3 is TGTGCCAGCAGCTTGGCCATACTAGCGGGGTACCAAGAGACCCAGTACTTC. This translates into CASSLAILAGYQETQYF.

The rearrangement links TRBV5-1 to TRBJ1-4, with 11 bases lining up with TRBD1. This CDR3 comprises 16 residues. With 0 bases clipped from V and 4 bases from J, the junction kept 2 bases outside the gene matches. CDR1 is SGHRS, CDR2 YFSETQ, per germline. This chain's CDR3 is CASSLEGTGGNEKLFF. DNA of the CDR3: TGCGCCAGCAGCTTGGAAGGGACAGGGGGTAATGAAAAACTGTTTTTT.

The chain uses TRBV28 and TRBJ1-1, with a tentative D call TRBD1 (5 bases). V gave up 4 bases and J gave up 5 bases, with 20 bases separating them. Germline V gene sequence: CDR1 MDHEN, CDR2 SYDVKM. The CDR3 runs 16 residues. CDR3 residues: CASSSPGTGFRTEAFF. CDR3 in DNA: TGTGCCAGCAGTTCCCCCGGGACGGGGTTTAGGACTGAAGCTTTCTTT.

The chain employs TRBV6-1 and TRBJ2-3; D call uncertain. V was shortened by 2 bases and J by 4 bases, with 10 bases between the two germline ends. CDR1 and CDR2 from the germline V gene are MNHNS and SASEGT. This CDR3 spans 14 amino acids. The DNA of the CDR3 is TGTGCCAGCAGTGAAAGCTTGGGCCCAGATACGCAGTATTTT. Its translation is CASSESLGPDTQYF.